The sequence of this T cell receptor (beta chain) was determined in a study of spatial heterogeneity in lung cancer. Germline loops: CDR1 MNHNY, CDR2 SVGAGI (reference sequence). V was clipped by 7 bases and J by 9 bases; unmatched bases: 7. The CDR3 sequence is 13 residues long. The time point was: blood at routine non-recurrence follow-up after resection. This clonotype occurred many times. TCRdb reprocessed the 5' RACE reads with MiXCR, giving one entry per CDR3 protein. The sample lists tens of thousands of distinct CDR3 sequences; about 10% were seen once. Sequenced here: PBMCs, sampled at follow-up. This TCR was sampled from a female donor with early-stage non-small cell lung cancer. The chain is built from TRBV6-6 and TRBJ2-1, with TRBD2 identical over 9 bases. The CDR3 bases are TGTGCCAGCACGGTTAGCGGGGGCCTTGAGCAGTTCTTC. The encoded protein is CASTVSGGLEQFF.